These 8 T cell receptor beta chains originate from one sample sequenced in a study of blood T cells in healthy people across ages. Primers used in a second PCR of roughly 7 to 11 cycles were a sample-barcoded 5' primer and a J-beta primer mix. Via MiXCR, TCRdb re-called the 5' RACE reads, giving one row per CDR3 protein. The data contain about 600,000 distinct CDR3 sequences, around 50% of them singletons. Sequencing used blood. The origin of the receptors is an older man in good health.

There are many counts of this clonotype. V gene TRBV6-6 combines with J gene TRBJ2-5, with TRBD1 matching over 7 bases. Germline lookup yields CDR1 MNHNY and CDR2 SVGAGI (reference sequence). The junction had 0 bases not matched to a gene; V was cut back by 2 bases and J by 0 bases. The CDR3 is 14 residues long. DNA for the CDR3: TGTGCCAGCAGTTACGGGACAGACCAAGAGACCCAGTACTTC. This encodes CASSYGTDQETQYF.

This clonotype turned up a few times. The rearrangement joins TRBV29-1 to TRBJ2-4; either TRBD1 or TRBD2 may fit D (5 bases each). The CDR3 spans 12 residues. Trimming took off 6 bases at V and 13 bases at J, with 19 bases between the two ends. Germline V CDR1 and CDR2: SQVTM, ANQGSEA. The CDR3 sequence: CSVSGTPDGQYF. CDR3 coding DNA: TGCAGCGTGTCCGGGACCCCAGACGGGCAGTACTTC.

The gene calls are TRBV28 and TRBJ2-7, with 9 nucleotides matching TRBD2. Trimming took 6 bases from V and 0 from J; bases not matched to a gene: 6. Per germline, CDR1 MDHEN and CDR2 SYDVKM. The CDR3 has 15 residues. The CDR3 region has the DNA TGTGCCAGCAGAATCCAACTAGCGGGCTCCTACGAGCAGTACTTC. It yields the protein CASRIQLAGSYEQYF.

The rearrangement uses TRBV24-1 and TRBJ2-1; the D gene could be TRBD1 or TRBD2 (5 bases each). The CDR3 contains 12 residues. CDR1 KGHDR and CDR2 SFDVKD come from the germline V gene. The DNA for the CDR3 is TGTTTGGCGGCAGGGAGTGACAATGAGCAGTTCTTC. Translating it yields CLAAGSDNEQFF.

There are a few counts of this clonotype. V and J are TRBV20-1 and TRBJ2-7, with TRBD1 matching 9 bases. V trimming: 5 bases; J trimming: 2 bases; junction bases outside the gene matches: 4. The CDR3 loop spans 13 amino acids. From germline, CDR1 is DFQATT and CDR2 SNEGSKA (reference sequence). CDR3 DNA: TGCAGTGCTGGGACAGGGCGCGCCTACGAGCAGTACTTC. It yields the protein CSAGTGRAYEQYF.

Concerning this clonotype: A junction boundary mismatches the germline segment, possibly from a read error. The chain carries TRBV5-1 and TRBJ2-1, with 11 bases aligning to TRBD2. The CDR3 is made up of 14 amino acids. Germline V gives CDR1 SGHRS, CDR2 YFSETQ. In DNA form, the CDR3 reads TGCACCAGCAGCATTAGCGGGAGGGGGAATGAGCAGTTCTTC. It is translated as CTSSISGRGNEQFF.

The V call is TRBV29-1, the J call TRBJ2-7; a possible D gene is TRBD2 (5 bases). The V end lost 7 bases, the J end lost 3 bases, and 16 bases lay between the germline ends. The CDR3 covers 13 residues. Germline V gives CDR1 SQVTM, CDR2 ANQGSEA. The CDR3 region is CSGARGMGYEQYF. CDR3 nucleotide sequence: TGCAGCGGGGCCCGGGGTATGGGCTACGAGCAGTACTTC.

This clonotype has more than one count but fewer than ten. The chain has TRBV6-6 and TRBJ1-1; D not certain. CDR3 length: 13 residues. The germline V gene has CDR1 MNHNY and CDR2 SVGAGI (reference sequence). The V end lost 0 bases, the J end lost 6 bases, and 8 bases lay between the germline ends. CDR3: CASSYSAEAEAFF. CDR3 sequence (DNA): TGTGCCAGCAGTTACTCTGCGGAGGCTGAAGCTTTCTTT.